These T cell receptor beta chains were read from a single sample in a study of T-cell reconstitution after alpha-beta-depleted transplantation in children. TCRdb fed the PCR reads into MiXCR, producing one record per CDR3 protein. The sample records approximately 520,000 distinct CDR3 sequences, about an eighth being singletons. The sequences come from PBMCs, mostly from graft donor cells, collected 180 days after TCRalphabeta/CD19-depleted stem cell transplant. These TCRs come from a female patient between 2 and 10 years old who had a stem cell transplant for aplastic anemia, so the T cells may come from the graft donor. The CDR3 runs from the conserved cysteine through the conserved F or W. The order of the fields is CDR3 length, J gene, clone size, V gene, D gene, CDR3 protein, CDR3 DNA. The D gene is left open where the match is weak. Some rows have no size entry. The others give once, few or many, or a class for an expanded clone.

>12|TRBJ1-5|NA|TRBV12-3/TRBV12-4|NA
CASRSGNQPQHF
TGTGCCAGCAGGTCAGGGAACCAGCCCCAGCATTTT
>14|TRBJ2-3|few|TRBV30|NA
CAWGGNTFTDTQYF
TGTGCCTGGGGCGGTAATACTTTCACAGATACGCAGTATTTT
>14|TRBJ1-2|few|TRBV25-1|NA
CASSELTVNYGYTF
TGTGCCAGCAGTGAACTAACAGTGAACTATGGCTACACCTTC
>15|TRBJ1-2|NA|TRBV12-3/TRBV12-4|NA
CASSLVRAASYGYTF
TGTGCCAGCAGTTTAGTCCGGGCGGCAAGCTATGGCTACACCTTC
>15|TRBJ2-4|few|TRBV7-8|NA
CASSPLRALKNIQYF
TGTGCCAGCAGCCCTCTTAGGGCCCTGAAAAACATTCAGTACTTC
>14|TRBJ2-1|few|TRBV20-1|TRBD2
CSARIAGMVNEQFF
TGCAGTGCTAGGATAGCGGGAATGGTCAATGAGCAGTTCTTC
>14|TRBJ1-1|many|TRBV5-1|NA
CASSPKGGGTEAFF
TGCGCCAGCAGCCCAAAGGGGGGAGGCACTGAAGCTTTCTTT
>15|TRBJ2-7|few|TRBV12-3/TRBV12-4|TRBD1
CASSQGTAYAYEQYF
TGTGCCAGCAGCCAGGGGACAGCATATGCCTACGAGCAGTACTTC
>15|TRBJ2-3|few|TRBV25-1|NA
CASSEFRTLTDTQYF
TGTGCCAGCAGTGAATTTCGAACTCTCACAGATACGCAGTATTTT
>16|TRBJ1-3|NA|TRBV3-1|NA
CASSPRWSDSGNTIYF
TGTGCCAGCAGTCCCCGCTGGTCCGACTCTGGAAACACCATATATTTT
>14|TRBJ2-5|NA|TRBV10-3|NA
CAIKSSGAAETQYF
TGTGCCATCAAATCTTCCGGGGCTGCGGAGACCCAGTACTTC
>11|TRBJ2-2|few|TRBV20-1|NA
CSAVQPGELFF
TGCAGTGCTGTACAGCCCGGGGAGCTGTTTTTT
>17|TRBJ2-7|NA|TRBV4-2|TRBD2
CASSRIPGLASPGEQYF
TGTGCCAGCAGCCGGATCCCGGGACTAGCGTCCCCGGGGGAGCAGTACTTC
>18|TRBJ1-4|NA|TRBV28|NA
CASSSIMSGTGFNEKLFF
TGTGCCAGCAGTTCAATAATGTCAGGAACAGGGTTTAATGAAAAACTGTTTTTT
>15|TRBJ1-5|NA|TRBV9|TRBD1
CASSVGGTGNQPQHF
TGTGCCAGCAGCGTAGGCGGGACAGGCAATCAGCCCCAGCATTTT
>16|TRBJ2-1|many|TRBV4-3|TRBD2
CASSQRTSGGLDEQFF
TGCGCCAGCAGCCAAAGGACTAGCGGGGGCCTCGATGAGCAGTTCTTC
>13|TRBJ2-3|few|TRBV29-1|TRBD1
CSVRGPSTDTQYF
TGCAGCGTTAGGGGGCCAAGCACAGATACGCAGTATTTT
>14|TRBJ2-2|NA|TRBV4-1|TRBD1
CASSQGQGAGELFF
TGCGCCAGCAGCCAGGGGCAGGGGGCCGGGGAGCTGTTTTTT
>14|TRBJ2-7|NA|TRBV28|NA
CASSPGLAYYEQYF
TGTGCCAGCAGCCCCGGACTCGCCTACTACGAGCAGTACTTC
>15|TRBJ1-5|few|TRBV3-1|NA
CASSPILGDNQPQHF
TGTGCCAGCAGCCCGATCTTGGGGGACAATCAGCCCCAGCATTTT
>19|TRBJ2-3|NA|TRBV5-1|TRBD2
CASSPPTSGSPFPKDTQYF
TGCGCCAGCAGCCCCCCGACTAGCGGGAGTCCCTTTCCGAAAGATACGCAGTATTTT
>18|TRBJ1-3|few|TRBV21-1|NA
CASSKGWLLLSSGNTIYF
TGTGCCAGCAGCAAAGGATGGCTGCTCTTGAGCTCTGGAAACACCATATATTTT